The 30 T cell receptor beta chains presented below share a single source sample, sequenced in a study of cytomegalovirus exposure and HLA in healthy donors. Profiled with immunoSEQ multiplex PCR; TCRdb holds only in-frame clones, not every one. Among about 160,000 clones listed, approximately 87% were seen once. Sequencing was performed on PBMCs. Receptors were obtained from a woman aged 25 to 39 in good health and CMV-seronegative.

The rearrangement links TRBV6-1 to TRBJ1-3; D is possibly TRBD1 (6 bases). The CDR3 sequence is 15 residues long. The germline CDR1 and CDR2 sequences are MNHNS and SASEGT. Trimming cost V 2 bases and J 7 bases, with 15 bases left between them. The CDR3 loop reads CASSEYTQGSNTIYF. In nucleotides, the CDR3 is TGTGCCAGCAGTGAATACACTCAGGGGAGTAACACCATATATTTT.

The chain has TRBV2 and TRBJ2-7; a weak D match, TRBD1 (6 bases). The CDR3 is 18 amino acids. Trimming stripped 3 bases from V and 2 bases from J, with 23 bases between. Germline CDR1 SNHLY, CDR2 FYNNEI. The CDR3 sequence: CASSDLVGGLNDPYEQYF. For the CDR3, the DNA is TGTGCCAGCAGTGACCTCGTTGGGGGCCTTAACGACCCCTACGAGCAGTACTTC.

The chain couples TRBV10-2 to TRBJ2-7; perhaps TRBD1 as D (6 bases). Trimming took 6 bases from V and 2 from J, leaving 11 bases between them. CDR1 is WSHSY, CDR2 SAAADI, per germline. The CDR3 covers 13 residues. Written as DNA, the CDR3 is TGCGCCAGCAGCGGAGACAGGACCTACGAGCAGTACTTC. Translated: CASSGDRTYEQYF.

The chain carries TRBV7-9 and TRBJ1-4; D may be TRBD1 (5 bases). The V end lost 6 bases, the J end lost 7 bases, and 12 bases lay between the germline ends. The CDR3 has 13 residues. CDR1 is SEHNR and CDR2 is FQNEAQ in the germline V gene (reference sequence). The CDR3 DNA reads TGTGCCAGCAGTCTGGGGCTAGGTGAAAAACTGTTTTTT. Amino acid sequence: CASSLGLGEKLFF.

The rearrangement links TRBV11-1 to TRBJ2-7; TRBD1 agrees at 9 bases. Trimming cost V 5 bases and J 3 bases; bases outside gene matches: 8. Germline V lookup: CDR1 SGHAT, CDR2 FQDESV (reference sequence). This CDR3 is 15 amino acids long. In nucleotides, the CDR3 is TGTGCCAGCAGCGGAGGGACAGGGCCTTTCTACGAGCAGTACTTC. Protein: CASSGGTGPFYEQYF.

This sequence joins TRBV5-1 and TRBJ2-7; 10 positions match TRBD2. Germline lookup yields CDR1 SGHRS and CDR2 YFSETQ. The trim removed 2 bases at V and 3 bases at J, leaving 2 bases unmatched. The CDR3 has 14 residues. CDR3 region: CASSFSSGSYEQYF. The CDR3 DNA reads as TGCGCCAGCAGCTTTTCTAGCGGGAGCTACGAGCAGTACTTC.

The chain uses TRBV20-1 and TRBJ1-1, with D uncertain. The germline V and J ends were trimmed by 6 bases and 8 bases, with 13 bases remaining between them. CDR3 length equals 11 residues. Per the germline V gene, CDR1 is DFQATT and CDR2 is SNEGSKA (reference sequence). CDR3 DNA sequence: TGCAGTGCCAATACGGCAGACGAAGCTTTCTTT. It yields the protein CSANTADEAFF.

This sequence joins TRBV20-1 and TRBJ2-1; D ambiguous. This CDR3 region has 11 residues. CDR1 and CDR2 from the germline V gene are DFQATT and SNEGSKA (reference sequence). V lost 6 bases and J 11 bases, leaving 14 bases between the germline ends. Here the CDR3 DNA reads TGCAGTGCCCCAGATGGTAGCCAGCAGTTCTTC. Protein: CSAPDGSQQFF.

The chain recombines TRBV4-2 with TRBJ2-7; D remains unclear. V lost 1 base to trimming and J lost 0 bases, with 7 bases between them. The CDR3 has 14 residues. Germline lookup yields CDR1 LGHNA and CDR2 YNFKEQ. CDR3 amino acids: CASSQGDNSYEQYF. The DNA for the CDR3 is TGTGCCAGCAGCCAAGGAGACAACTCCTACGAGCAGTACTTC.

The rearrangement links TRBV5-1 to TRBJ2-3; the match to TRBD2 covers 10 bases. Germline V gene sequence: CDR1 SGHRS, CDR2 YFSETQ. The CDR3 runs to 15 residues. Trimming took 7 bases from V and 1 from J; bases not matched to a gene: 6. The CDR3 nucleotides read TGCGCCAGCCGCGGCAGCGGGGGGGGCACAGATACGCAGTATTTT. It is translated as CASRGSGGGTDTQYF.

V is TRBV13 and J is TRBJ2-7, with 8 bases aligning to TRBD2. J gave up 3 bases and V 4 bases, and 11 bases lay outside the gene matches. The CDR3 sequence is 16 residues long. Germline loops: CDR1 PRHDT, CDR2 FYEKMQ (reference sequence). CDR3 residues: CASSSKDREGLYEQYF. In DNA form, the CDR3 reads TGTGCCAGCAGCTCCAAGGATCGGGAGGGCCTCTACGAGCAGTACTTC.

The genes are TRBV2 and TRBJ1-3; TRBD1 matches at 7 bases. The CDR3 has 15 residues. J lost 3 bases, V lost 8 bases, and 10 bases had no gene match. Germline CDR1 and CDR2: SNHLY and FYNNEI. CDR3: CASEESGGFGNTIYF. In DNA, the CDR3 is TGTGCCAGCGAGGAGTCAGGGGGATTTGGAAACACCATATATTTT.

The rearrangement links TRBV7-2 to TRBJ2-1; no clear D. The V end was cut by 1 base, the J end by 3 bases, with 1 base between. Germline values: CDR1 SGHTA, CDR2 FQGNSA. The CDR3 contains 12 residues. The CDR3 DNA reads as TGTGCCAGCAGCTTAGTCTACAATGAGCAGTTCTTC. Translating it yields CASSLVYNEQFF.

This clone turned up a few times. The chain employs TRBV5-4 and TRBJ1-2, with D possibly TRBD1 on 6 matching bases. Trimming removed 3 bases from V and 8 bases from J, with 14 bases in between. Germline V gene sequence: CDR1 SGHNT, CDR2 YYREEE (reference sequence). The CDR3 spans 13 residues. The CDR3 nucleotides read TGTGCCAGCAGCTATGACAGGTCCGTCGGCTACACCTTC. Amino acids: CASSYDRSVGYTF.

CDR3 sequence reads: CASSGTVSGNTIYF. As DNA, the CDR3 is TGTGCCAGTAGCGGGACAGTCTCTGGAAACACCATATATTTT. This rearrangement joins TRBV19 to TRBJ1-3; TRBD1 matches 7 bases. Trimming at V came to 6 bases and at J to 0 bases, leaving 2 bases not matched to a gene. The germline gives CDR1 LNHDA, CDR2 SQIVND (reference sequence). This CDR3 has 14 amino acids.

This chain links TRBV19 with TRBJ1-6; D not certain. The germline V and J ends were trimmed by 6 bases and 6 bases, with 15 bases remaining between them. Looked up from germline, CDR1 is LNHDA and CDR2 is SQIVND (reference sequence). The CDR3 is 15 amino acids. CDR3 nucleotide sequence: TGTGCCAGTAGGGGCGGGATTGCCCTTAATTCACCCCTCCACTTT. It codes for CASRGGIALNSPLHF. Together with reference TRBV19 and TRBJ1-6, the CDR3 gives the full variable domain: DGGITQSPKYLFRKEGQNVTLSCEQNLNHDAMYWYRQDPGQGLRLIYYSQIVNDFQKGDIAEGYSVSREKKESFPLTVTSAQKNPTAFYLCASRGGIALNSPLHFGNGTRLTVT.

The chain carries TRBV7-2 and TRBJ2-1; no clear D. Germline V CDR1 and CDR2: SGHTA, FQGNSA. This CDR3 has 12 amino acids. V shed 4 bases and J shed 8 bases, with 9 bases lying between them. CDR3 amino acids: CASSSPSHEQFF. In nucleotides, the CDR3 is TGTGCCAGCAGCTCCCCATCTCATGAGCAGTTCTTC.

V usage is TRBV9 and J usage is TRBJ2-1, with 11 bases fitting TRBD2. This CDR3 is built from 14 residues. The junction had 0 bases not matched to a gene; V was cut back by 3 bases and J by 4 bases. The V gene's germline CDR1 is SGDLS and CDR2 YYNGEE. The chain's CDR3 is CASSGTSGYNEQFF. CDR3 sequence (DNA): TGTGCCAGCAGCGGGACTAGCGGGTACAATGAGCAGTTCTTC.

This chain connects TRBV4-1 to TRBJ1-4; the D gene is possibly TRBD1 (5 bases). The CDR3 extends over 14 amino acids. Germline assignment: CDR1 MGHRA and CDR2 YSYEKL. The V end was cut by 2 bases, the J end by 11 bases, with 15 bases between. DNA of the CDR3: TGCGCCAGCAGCCAACAAGGAGGGGTTCGCAAACTGTTTTTT. This translates into CASSQQGGVRKLFF.

This chain connects TRBV6-1 to TRBJ2-7; D not resolved. This CDR3 has 12 amino acids. V lost 3 bases, J lost 2 bases, and 5 bases lay in between. The germline gives CDR1 MNHNS, CDR2 SASEGT. The CDR3 reads CASSDGPYEQYF. The CDR3 DNA reads as TGTGCCAGCAGTGACGGGCCCTACGAGCAGTACTTC.

The V gene is TRBV19, the J gene TRBJ2-3; 8 nucleotides align to TRBD1. The CDR3 covers 14 residues. Per the germline V gene, CDR1 is LNHDA and CDR2 is SQIVND (reference sequence). Germline trimming cut 5 bases from V and 5 bases from J; bases unmatched to any gene: 6. The CDR3 reads CASSVSGGGDTQYF. CDR3 bases: TGTGCCAGTAGTGTTTCAGGGGGCGGAGATACGCAGTATTTT.

This chain uses TRBV14 with TRBJ2-7, with 7 bases aligning to TRBD2. Trimming removed 2 bases from V and 1 base from J; junction bases left unmatched: 2. CDR1 is SGHDN, CDR2 FVKESK, per germline. The CDR3 is 14 amino acids. This chain's CDR3 is CASSQQGLSYEQYF. In DNA, the CDR3 is TGTGCCAGCAGCCAACAGGGACTATCCTACGAGCAGTACTTC. Filled out from reference TRBV14 and TRBJ2-7, the complete variable domain reads EAGVTQFPSHSVIEKGQTVTLRCDPISGHDNLYWYRRVMGKEIKFLLHFVKESKQDESGMPNNRFLAERTGGTYSTLKVQPAELEDSGVYFCASSQQGLSYEQYFGPGTRLTVT.

The chain couples TRBV7-2 to TRBJ2-2; TRBD1 matches at 9 bases. This CDR3 is 15 amino acids long. Germline CDR1 SGHTA, CDR2 FQGNSA. Losses at the gene ends were 5 bases for V and 5 bases for J; bases not matched to a gene: 6. The CDR3 bases are TGTGCCAGCAGCGGACAGGGGACGGGGACCGGGGAGCTGTTTTTT. It yields the protein CASSGQGTGTGELFF.

The chain links TRBV28 to TRBJ1-3; the D is unclear. This CDR3 is built from 15 residues. Germline V gene data show CDR1 as MDHEN and CDR2 as SYDVKM. Trimming removed 6 bases at V and 0 bases at J, with 12 bases between. The CDR3: CASSLGGSSGNTIYF. The DNA for the CDR3 is TGTGCCAGCAGCCTGGGCGGGAGCTCTGGAAACACCATATATTTT.

The chain recombines TRBV20-1 with TRBJ2-4; D may be TRBD2 (5 bases). Trimming removed 5 bases from V and 9 bases from J, with 8 bases in between. Looked up from germline, CDR1 is DFQATT and CDR2 is SNEGSKA (reference sequence). CDR3 size: 10 residues. The DNA for the CDR3 is TGCAGTGCTGCCGGAGGCATTCAGTACTTC. It specifies CSAAGGIQYF.

This clone has a single count. The V and J genes are TRBV5-1 and TRBJ2-7; 9 nucleotides match TRBD2. V lost 1 base, J lost 5 bases, and 13 bases stayed unmatched. In germline, CDR1 is SGHRS, CDR2 YFSETQ. The CDR3 spans 17 residues. The CDR3 loop is CASSLIGGGVNPDEQYF. The CDR3 nucleotides read TGCGCCAGCAGCTTGATCGGCGGGGGGGTTAATCCGGACGAGCAGTACTTC.

The chain is built from TRBV7-9 and TRBJ2-7; 11 nucleotides line up with TRBD2. Germline V gene data show CDR1 as SEHNR and CDR2 as FQNEAQ (reference sequence). The CDR3 totals 16 residues. V lost 0 bases, J lost 4 bases, and 5 bases stayed unmatched. The CDR3 sequence: CASSLATWTSGYEQYF. The CDR3 nucleotides are TGTGCCAGCAGCTTAGCCACCTGGACTAGCGGGTACGAGCAGTACTTC.

The J gene is TRBJ2-2, the V gene TRBV18; 9 bases are shared with TRBD1. CDR1 is KGHSH, CDR2 LQKENI, per germline. This CDR3 comprises 16 residues. Trimming cost V 6 bases and J 3 bases; bases outside gene matches: 8. Here the CDR3 reads CASSPDRGKDTGELFF. In nucleotides, the CDR3 is TGTGCCAGCTCCCCAGACAGGGGGAAGGACACCGGGGAGCTGTTTTTT.

The sample holds one count of this clone. The chain is built from TRBV6-5 and TRBJ2-5; D is unclear. From germline, CDR1 is MNHEY and CDR2 SVGAGI. The ends were cut back, 8 bases at V and 1 base at J, with 11 bases in the middle. The CDR3 extends over 13 amino acids. CDR3 amino acids: CASSLRPQETQYF. The CDR3 nucleotides read TGTGCCAGCTCCCTCCGTCCCCAAGAGACCCAGTACTTC.

The rearrangement links TRBV9 to TRBJ2-7; D is possibly TRBD2 (5 bases). V was clipped by 1 base and J by 5 bases, with 16 bases between them. Germline V CDR1 and CDR2: SGDLS, YYNGEE. CDR3 length equals 15 residues. CDR3 in amino acids: CASSVYGRGIDEQYF. CDR3 coding DNA: TGTGCCAGCAGCGTATATGGTCGGGGAATCGACGAGCAGTACTTC.